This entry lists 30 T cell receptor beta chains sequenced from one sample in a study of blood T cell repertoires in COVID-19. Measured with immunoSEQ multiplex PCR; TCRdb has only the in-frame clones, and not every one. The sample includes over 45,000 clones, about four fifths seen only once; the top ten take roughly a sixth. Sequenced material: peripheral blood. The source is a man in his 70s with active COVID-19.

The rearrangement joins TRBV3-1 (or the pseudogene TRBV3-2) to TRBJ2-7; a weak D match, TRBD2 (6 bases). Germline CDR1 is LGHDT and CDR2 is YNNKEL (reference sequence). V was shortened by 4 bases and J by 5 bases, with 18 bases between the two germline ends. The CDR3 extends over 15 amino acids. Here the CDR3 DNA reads TGTGCCAGCAGCCCTCAGGGAAGGGGAGGAGACGAGCAGTACTTC. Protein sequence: CASSPQGRGGDEQYF.

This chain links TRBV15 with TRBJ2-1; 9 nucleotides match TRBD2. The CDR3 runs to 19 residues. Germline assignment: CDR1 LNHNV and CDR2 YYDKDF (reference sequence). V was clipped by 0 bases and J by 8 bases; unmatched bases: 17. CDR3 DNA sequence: TGTGCCACCAGCAGAGATGGGGGACTAGCATTACATAGGCCCTATGAGCAGTTCTTC. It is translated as CATSRDGGLALHRPYEQFF.

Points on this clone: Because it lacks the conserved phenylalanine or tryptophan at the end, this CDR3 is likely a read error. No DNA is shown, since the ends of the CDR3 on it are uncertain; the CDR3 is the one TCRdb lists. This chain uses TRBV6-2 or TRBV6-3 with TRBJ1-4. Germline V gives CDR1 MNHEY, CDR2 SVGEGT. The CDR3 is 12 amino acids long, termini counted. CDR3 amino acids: CASSHPEGLLSL.

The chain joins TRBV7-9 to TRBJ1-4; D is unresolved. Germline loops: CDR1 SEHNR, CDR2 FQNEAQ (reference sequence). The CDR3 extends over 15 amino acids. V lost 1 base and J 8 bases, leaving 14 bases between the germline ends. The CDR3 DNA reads TGTGCCAGCAGCTTAGGTGCAAGGACTCGGGAAAAACTGTTTTTT. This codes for CASSLGARTREKLFF.

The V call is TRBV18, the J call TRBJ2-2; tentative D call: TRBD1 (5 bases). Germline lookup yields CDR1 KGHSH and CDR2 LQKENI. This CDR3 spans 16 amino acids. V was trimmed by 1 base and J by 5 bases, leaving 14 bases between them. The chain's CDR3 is CASSPLDSSRTGELFF. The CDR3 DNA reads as TGTGCCAGCTCACCACTCGACAGTTCGAGAACCGGGGAGCTGTTTTTT.

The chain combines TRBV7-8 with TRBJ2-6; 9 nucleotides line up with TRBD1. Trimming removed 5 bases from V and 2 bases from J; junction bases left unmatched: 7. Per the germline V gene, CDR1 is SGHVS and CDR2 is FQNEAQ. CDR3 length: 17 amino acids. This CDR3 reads CASSPRQGETGANVLTF. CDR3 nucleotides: TGTGCCAGCAGCCCACGACAGGGGGAAACTGGGGCCAACGTCCTGACTTTC.

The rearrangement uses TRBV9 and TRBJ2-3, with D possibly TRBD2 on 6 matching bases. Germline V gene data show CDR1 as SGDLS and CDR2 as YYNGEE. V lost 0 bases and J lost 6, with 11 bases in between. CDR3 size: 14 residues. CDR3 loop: CASSVAGVSDTQYF. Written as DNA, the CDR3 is TGTGCCAGCAGCGTAGCGGGAGTATCGGATACGCAGTATTTT. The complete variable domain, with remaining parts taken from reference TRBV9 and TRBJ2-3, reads DSGVTQTPKHLITATGQRVTLRCSPRSGDLSVYWYQQSLDQGLQFLIQYYNGEERAKGNILERFSAQQFPDLHSELNLSSLELGDSALYFCASSVAGVSDTQYFGPGTRLTVL.

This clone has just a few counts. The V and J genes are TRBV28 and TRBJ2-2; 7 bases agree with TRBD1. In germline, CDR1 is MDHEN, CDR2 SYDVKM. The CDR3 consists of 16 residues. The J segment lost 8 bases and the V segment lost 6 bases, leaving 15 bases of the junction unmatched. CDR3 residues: CASRKGTASTAGELFF. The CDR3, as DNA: TGTGCCAGCAGAAAAGGGACAGCGTCTACGGCGGGGGAGCTGTTTTTT.

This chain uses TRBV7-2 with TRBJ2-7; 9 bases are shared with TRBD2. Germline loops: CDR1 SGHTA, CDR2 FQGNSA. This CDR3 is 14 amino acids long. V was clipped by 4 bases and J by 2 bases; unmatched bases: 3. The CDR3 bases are TGTGCCAGCAGCTCGGGACTAGCCCCCTACGAGCAGTACTTC. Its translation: CASSSGLAPYEQYF.

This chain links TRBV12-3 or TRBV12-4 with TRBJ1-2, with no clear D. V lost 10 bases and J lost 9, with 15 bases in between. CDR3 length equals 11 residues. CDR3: CAIRLNSRYTF. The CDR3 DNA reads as TGTGCCATCCGATTGAATAGTCGCTACACCTTC.

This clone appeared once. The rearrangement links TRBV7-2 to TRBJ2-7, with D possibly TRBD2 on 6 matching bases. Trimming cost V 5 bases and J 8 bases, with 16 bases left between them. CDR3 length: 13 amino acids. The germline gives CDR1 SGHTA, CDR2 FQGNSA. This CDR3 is CASSNSGRNKQYF. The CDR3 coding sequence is TGTGCCAGCAGCAATAGTGGGAGGAATAAGCAGTACTTC.

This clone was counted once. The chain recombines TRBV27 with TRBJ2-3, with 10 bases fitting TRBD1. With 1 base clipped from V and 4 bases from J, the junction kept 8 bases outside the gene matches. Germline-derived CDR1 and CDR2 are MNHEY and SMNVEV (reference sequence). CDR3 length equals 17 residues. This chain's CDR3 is CASSLLRGTGVPDTQYF. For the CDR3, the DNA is TGTGCCAGCAGTTTATTGCGCGGGACAGGGGTCCCAGATACGCAGTATTTT.

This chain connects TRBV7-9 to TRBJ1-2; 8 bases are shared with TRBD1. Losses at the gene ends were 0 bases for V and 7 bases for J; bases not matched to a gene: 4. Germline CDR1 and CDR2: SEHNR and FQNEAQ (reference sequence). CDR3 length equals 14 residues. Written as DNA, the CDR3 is TGTGCCAGCAGCTTAGCTGCAGGGGGCTTTGGCTACACCTTC. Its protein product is CASSLAAGGFGYTF.

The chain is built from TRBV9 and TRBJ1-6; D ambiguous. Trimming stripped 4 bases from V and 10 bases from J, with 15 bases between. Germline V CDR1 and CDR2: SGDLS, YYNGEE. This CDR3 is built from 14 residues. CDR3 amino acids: CASSSAEGGSPLHF. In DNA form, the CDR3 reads TGTGCCAGCAGCTCCGCGGAGGGAGGCTCACCCCTCCACTTT.

The DNA of the CDR3 is TGTGCCAGCAGCGCCACCGCCGGGATCGTCTACGAGCAGTACTTC. It yields the protein CASSATAGIVYEQYF. The rearrangement joins TRBV7-2 to TRBJ2-7; maybe TRBD2 (5 bases). Germline V CDR1 and CDR2: SGHTA, FQGNSA. Trimming took 5 bases from V and 3 from J, leaving 17 bases between them. The CDR3 runs to 15 residues.

The CDR3: CASSPPRGLNQPQHF. The CDR3 DNA sequence: TGTGCCAGCAGTCCACCAAGAGGGTTAAATCAGCCCCAGCATTTT. The chain joins TRBV7-2 to TRBJ1-5; D is uncertain. CDR1 and CDR2 (germline): SGHTA, FQGNSA. Trimming stripped 6 bases from V and 4 bases from J, with 16 bases between. The CDR3 is 15 residues long.

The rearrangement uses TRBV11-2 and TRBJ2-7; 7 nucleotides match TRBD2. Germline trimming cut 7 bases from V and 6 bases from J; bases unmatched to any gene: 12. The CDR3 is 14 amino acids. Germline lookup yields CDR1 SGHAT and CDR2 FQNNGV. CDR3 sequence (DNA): TGTGCCAGCACTCAAAATAGCGGGTCTCGCGAGCAGTACTTC. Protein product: CASTQNSGSREQYF.

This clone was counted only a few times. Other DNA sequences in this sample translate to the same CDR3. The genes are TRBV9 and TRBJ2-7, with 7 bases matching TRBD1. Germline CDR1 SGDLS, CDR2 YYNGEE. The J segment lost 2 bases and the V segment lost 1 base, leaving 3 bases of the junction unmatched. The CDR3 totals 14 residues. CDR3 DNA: TGTGCCAGCAGCGTACAGGGGGTACCCTACGAGCAGTACTTC. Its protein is CASSVQGVPYEQYF.

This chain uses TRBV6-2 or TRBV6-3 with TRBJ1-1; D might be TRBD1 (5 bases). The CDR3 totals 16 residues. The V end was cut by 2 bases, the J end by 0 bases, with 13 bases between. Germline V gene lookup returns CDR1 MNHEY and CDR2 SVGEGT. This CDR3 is CASSYRGTSMNTEAFF. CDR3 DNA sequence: TGTGCCAGCAGTTACAGGGGAACTTCGATGAACACTGAAGCTTTCTTT.

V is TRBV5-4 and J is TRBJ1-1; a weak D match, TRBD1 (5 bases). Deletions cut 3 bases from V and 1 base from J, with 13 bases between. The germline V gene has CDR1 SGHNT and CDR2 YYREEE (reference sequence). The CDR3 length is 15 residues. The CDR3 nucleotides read TGTGCCAGCAGCTCCTCTCTGGGGGGGAACACTGAAGCTTTCTTT. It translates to CASSSSLGGNTEAFF.

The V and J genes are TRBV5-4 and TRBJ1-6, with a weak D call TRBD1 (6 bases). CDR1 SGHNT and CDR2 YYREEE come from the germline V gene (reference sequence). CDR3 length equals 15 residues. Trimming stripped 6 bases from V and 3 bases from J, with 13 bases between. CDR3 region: CASTPGGGYNSPLHF. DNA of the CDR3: TGTGCCAGCACCCCGGGGGGCGGCTATAATTCACCCCTCCACTTT.

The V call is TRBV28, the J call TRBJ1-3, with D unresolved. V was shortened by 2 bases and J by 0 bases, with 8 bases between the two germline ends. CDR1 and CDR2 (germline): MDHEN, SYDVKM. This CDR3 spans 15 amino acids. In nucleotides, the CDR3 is TGTGCCAGCAGTTTAGCGGTCCGCTCTGGAAACACCATATATTTT. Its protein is CASSLAVRSGNTIYF.

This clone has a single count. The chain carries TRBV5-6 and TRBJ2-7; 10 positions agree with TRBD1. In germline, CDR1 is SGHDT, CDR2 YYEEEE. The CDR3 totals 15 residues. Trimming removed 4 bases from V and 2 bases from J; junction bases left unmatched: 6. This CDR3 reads CASSKMTGGPYEQYF. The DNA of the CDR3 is TGTGCCAGCAGCAAGATGACAGGGGGCCCCTACGAGCAGTACTTC.

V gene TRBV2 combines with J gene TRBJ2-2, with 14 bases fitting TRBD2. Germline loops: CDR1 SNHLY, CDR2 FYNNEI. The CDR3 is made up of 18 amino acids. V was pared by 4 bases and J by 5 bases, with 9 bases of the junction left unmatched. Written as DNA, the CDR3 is TGTGCCAGCAGTGCTGTGACTAGCGGGAGGGGGAGGACCGGGGAGCTGTTTTTT. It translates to CASSAVTSGRGRTGELFF.

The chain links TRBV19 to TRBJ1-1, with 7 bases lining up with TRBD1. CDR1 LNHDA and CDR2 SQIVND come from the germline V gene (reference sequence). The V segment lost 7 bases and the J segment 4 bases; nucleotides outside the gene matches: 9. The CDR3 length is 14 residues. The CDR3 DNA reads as TGTGCCAGTACCCTGGGGACAGTCGGCACTGAAGCTTTCTTT. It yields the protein CASTLGTVGTEAFF.

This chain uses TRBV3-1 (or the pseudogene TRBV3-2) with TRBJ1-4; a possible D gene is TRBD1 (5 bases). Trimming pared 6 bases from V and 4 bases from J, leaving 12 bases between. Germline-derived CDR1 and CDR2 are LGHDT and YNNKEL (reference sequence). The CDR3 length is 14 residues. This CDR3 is CASRVGLNNEKLFF. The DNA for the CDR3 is TGTGCCAGCAGAGTGGGACTGAATAATGAAAAACTGTTTTTT.

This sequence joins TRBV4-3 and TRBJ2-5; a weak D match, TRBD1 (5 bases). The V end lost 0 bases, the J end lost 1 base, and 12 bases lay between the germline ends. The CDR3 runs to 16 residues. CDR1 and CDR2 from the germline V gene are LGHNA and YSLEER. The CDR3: CASSQDAAGFQETQYF. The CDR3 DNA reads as TGCGCCAGCAGCCAAGATGCGGCAGGGTTCCAAGAGACCCAGTACTTC.

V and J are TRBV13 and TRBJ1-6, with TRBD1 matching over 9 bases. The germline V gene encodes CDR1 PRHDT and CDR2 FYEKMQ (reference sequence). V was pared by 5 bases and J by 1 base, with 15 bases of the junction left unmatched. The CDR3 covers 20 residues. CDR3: CASSDRRGQGGGSYNSPLHF. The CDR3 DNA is TGTGCCAGCAGCGATAGAAGGGGACAGGGAGGGGGATCCTATAATTCACCCCTCCACTTT.

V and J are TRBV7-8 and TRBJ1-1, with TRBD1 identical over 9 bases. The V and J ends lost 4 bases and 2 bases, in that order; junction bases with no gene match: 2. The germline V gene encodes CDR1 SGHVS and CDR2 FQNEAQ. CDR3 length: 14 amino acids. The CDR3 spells CASSSTGGNTEAFF. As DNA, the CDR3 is TGTGCCAGCAGCTCGACAGGGGGAAACACTGAAGCTTTCTTT.

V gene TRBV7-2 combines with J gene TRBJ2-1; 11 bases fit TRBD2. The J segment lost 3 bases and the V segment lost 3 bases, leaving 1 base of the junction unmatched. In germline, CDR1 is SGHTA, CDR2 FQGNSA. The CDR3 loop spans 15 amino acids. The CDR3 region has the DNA TGTGCCAGCAGCTTTAGCGGGAGGGGCTACAATGAGCAGTTCTTC. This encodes CASSFSGRGYNEQFF. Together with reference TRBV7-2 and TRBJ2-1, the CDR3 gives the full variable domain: GAGVSQSPSNKVTEKGKDVELRCDPISGHTALYWYRQSLGQGLEFLIYFQGNSAPDKSGLPSDRFSAERTGGSVSTLTIQRTQQEDSAVYLCASSFSGRGYNEQFFGPGTRLTVL.